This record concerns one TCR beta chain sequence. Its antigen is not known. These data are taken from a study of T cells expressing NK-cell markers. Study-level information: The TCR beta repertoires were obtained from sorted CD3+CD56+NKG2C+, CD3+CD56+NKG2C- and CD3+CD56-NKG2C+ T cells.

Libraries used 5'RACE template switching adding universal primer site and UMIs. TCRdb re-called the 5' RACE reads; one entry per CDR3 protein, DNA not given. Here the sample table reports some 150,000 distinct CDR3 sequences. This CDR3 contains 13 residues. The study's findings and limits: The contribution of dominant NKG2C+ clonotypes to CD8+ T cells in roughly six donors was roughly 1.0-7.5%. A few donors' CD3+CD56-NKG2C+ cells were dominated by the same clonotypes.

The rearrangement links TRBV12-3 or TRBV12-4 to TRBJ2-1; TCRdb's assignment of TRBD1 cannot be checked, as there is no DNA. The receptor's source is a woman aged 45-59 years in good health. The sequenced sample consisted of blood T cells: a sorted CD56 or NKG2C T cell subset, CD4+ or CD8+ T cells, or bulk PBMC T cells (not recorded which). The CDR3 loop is CASKGDLSNEQFF.